The clone carrying this T cell receptor (beta chain) was counted at least ten times. As yet, its antigen is unknown. Germline V gene data show CDR1 as SGHRS and CDR2 as YFSETQ. V lost 4 bases and J lost 6, with 14 bases in between. This CDR3 has 13 residues. The data derive from a study of T cells after yellow fever vaccination. Study-level points and caveats: Although most clonotypes did not, a small share appeared in both CD4 and CD8 compartments.

TCR cDNA was made by 5'RACE template switching, adding a universal primer site and UMIs. TCRdb independently ran MiXCR on the 5' RACE reads; one entry per CDR3 protein. The profile shows about 400,000 distinct CDR3 sequences, about 6% of them singletons. The sample in question was PBMCs, obtained 5 days after the yellow fever booster vaccination. The gene calls are TRBV5-1 and TRBJ2-7; possibly TRBD1 or TRBD2 for D (6 bases each). The TCR was taken from a man aged 25 to 40 who received the YFV17D yellow fever vaccine. CDR3 residues: CASSLGTGAEQYF. CDR3 nucleotides: TGCGCCAGCAGCCTGGGAACGGGGGCCGAGCAGTACTTC.